The TCR beta chain described here comes from a study of OX40 agonist ivuxolimab in advanced cancers. Study details: Partial responses occurred in Three dose-escalation patients, one with hepatocellular carcinoma and two with cutaneous melanoma.

As regards this clone: Its cognate antigen is unknown.

J lost 4 bases, V lost 4 bases, and 4 bases had no gene match. CDR3 length equals 15 residues. Per the germline V gene, CDR1 is MRHNA and CDR2 is SNTAGT. General study points: Within 6 weeks, CD4+ and CD8+ blood T cells expanded clonally at 0.1 to 3.0 mg/kg. Some of the nonresponding patients also showed low levels of normalized T-cell clonal expansion.

Assay used: immunoSEQ multiplex PCR; TCRdb lists only in-frame clones, some missing. The table includes about 55,000 clones, around nine tenths detected once. Autoimmune disease history or systemic immunosuppression led to patients being barred. The source of this sequence is an adult with an advanced solid tumor such as melanoma, head and neck, liver or kidney cancer. The rearrangement joins TRBV6-4 to TRBJ2-3, with TRBD2 matching 11 bases. The sample was CD4+ or CD8+ T cells sorted from blood, taken in a trial of the OX40 agonist ivuxolimab. Written as DNA, the CDR3 is TGTGCCAGCAGTGTCTTAGCGGGAGGGCCAGATACGCAGTATTTT. This gives the protein CASSVLAGGPDTQYF.